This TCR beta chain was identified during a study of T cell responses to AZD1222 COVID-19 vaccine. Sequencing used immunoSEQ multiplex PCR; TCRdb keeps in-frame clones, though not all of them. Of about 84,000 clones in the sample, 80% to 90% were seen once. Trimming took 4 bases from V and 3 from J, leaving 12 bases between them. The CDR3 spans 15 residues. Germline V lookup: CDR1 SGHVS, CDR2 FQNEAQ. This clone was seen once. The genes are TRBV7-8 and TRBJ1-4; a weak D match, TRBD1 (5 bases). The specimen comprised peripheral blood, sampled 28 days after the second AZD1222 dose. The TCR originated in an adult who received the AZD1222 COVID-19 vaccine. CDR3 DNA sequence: TGTGCCAGCAGCTCCCGGGGGTCAGCTAATGAAAAACTGTTTTTT. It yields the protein CASSSRGSANEKLFF.